These T cell receptor beta chains were read from a single sample in a study of T cell changes during pregnancy in multiple sclerosis. The data were produced by immunoSEQ multiplex PCR, yet TCRdb's version contains in-frame clones alone and is incomplete. The table lists roughly 47,000 clones, 80% to 90% of them singletons, with about 1% in the top ten. The sample consisted of CD4+ T cells from peripheral blood mononuclear cells, taken after pregnancy. The source of these receptors is a female donor with multiple sclerosis, enrolled in a pregnancy study. Both conserved end residues are part of each CDR3.

>TRBV5-6|TRBJ1-2
CASSTGVHYGYTF
>TRBV11-3|TRBJ2-7
CASSSSSGSGEQYF
>TRBV5-1|TRBJ2-5
CASSLGSSQETQYF
>TRBV2|TRBJ2-1
CASSKREFVQDEQFF
>TRBV7-6|TRBJ2-3
CASSSGTGGRDTQYF
>TRBV5-4|TRBJ1-4
CASHIAGHEKLFF
>TRBV6-6|TRBJ1-2
CASRPPGPKGEGGYTF
>TRBV5-1|TRBJ1-1
CASSLTTRGSNTEAFF
>TRBV11-2|TRBJ2-5
CASTSQRAGETQYF
>TRBV6-1|TRBJ1-5
CASSERYKGQPQHF
>TRBV30|TRBJ2-6
CAWMSSGANVLTF
>TRBV6-1|TRBJ1-1
CASSPRGPDSEAFF
>TRBV11-2|TRBJ2-2
CASSLDGAYTGELFF
>TRBV5-1|TRBJ1-1
CASSVIQGGNTEAFF
>TRBV4-1|TRBJ2-2
CASSQARLDTGELFF
>TRBV5-1|TRBJ1-2
CASSSPERINGGYTF
>TRBV28|TRBJ2-1
CASSVASGSLSYNEQFF
>TRBV6-1|TRBJ2-3
CASYRGQGTDTQYF
>TRBV6-1|TRBJ2-2
CASRRQGANTGELFF
>TRBV19|TRBJ1-1
CASSIWQGTEAFF
>TRBV6-1|TRBJ1-2
CASSPGANYGYTF
>TRBV5-1|TRBJ2-4
CASSERSKNIQYF
>TRBV14|TRBJ2-5
CASSQDRSSGGAETQYF
>TRBV11-2|TRBJ2-1
CASSLGRLAGGNEQFF
>TRBV11-1|TRBJ1-1
CASSFTPRHSNTEAFF
>TRBV10-2|TRBJ2-5
CASSAPSGIQETQYF
>TRBV4-1|TRBJ2-1
CASSRPWGESYNEQFF
>TRBV4-1|TRBJ2-3
CASSQASGILTDTQYF
>TRBV27|TRBJ2-2
CASSRNRDTGELFF
>TRBV7-9|TRBJ2-2
CASSLGLEGGELFF
>TRBV9|TRBJ1-2
CASSGHLYGYTF
>TRBV5-1|TRBJ2-5
CASSLGTTLETQYF
>TRBV5-1|TRBJ2-7
CASIQRGPKGTLSYEQYF
>TRBV6-5|TRBJ1-1
CASKDREDAQAFF
>TRBV30|TRBJ1-3
CAQSQGNTIYF
>TRBV18|TRBJ1-2
CASSPPSTGALYGYTF
>TRBV7-8|TRBJ2-3
CASSFWQGKGTDTQYF
>TRBV28|TRBJ1-5
CASSFRQGRYNQPQHF
>TRBV5-1|TRBJ1-4
CASSLRRDVPNEKLFF
>TRBV27|TRBJ2-1
CASSLLTSGRRNEQFF
>TRBV5-1|TRBJ2-7
CASSFSLAGEGEQYF
>TRBV9|TRBJ1-1
CASSVDPRGGGTEAFF
>TRBV11-2|TRBJ2-7
CASSPRGGRAYEQYF
>TRBV19|TRBJ2-1
CASSPRLAGSIGTYNEQFF
>TRBV6-1|TRBJ1-5
CASSANGPGSNQPQHF
>TRBV5-5|TRBJ2-7
CASSVDRGREQYF
>TRBV11-1|TRBJ1-1
CASRPGTANTEAFF
>TRBV28|TRBJ2-7
CASSSGGAEEQYF
>TRBV6-5|TRBJ2-1
CASSYSTQGKQFF
>TRBV9|TRBJ2-2
CASSVAARAGLLFAGELFF